The clone carrying this T cell receptor (beta chain) has only one observation. Per the germline V gene, CDR1 is GTSNPN and CDR2 is SVGIG (reference sequence). V was cut by 2 bases and J by 6 bases, with 9 bases left in between. The CDR3 is 12 residues long. The data were taken from a study of blood T cell repertoires in COVID-19. At the level of the study: Sites in the United States, Italy and Spain provided acute and convalescent COVID-19 samples. PBMCs, B-cell-depleted T cells, or T cells were the source of the cDNA or gDNA that made up the material.

The authors' processing: The assay estimated nucleated cells by amplifying reference gene primers. Method: immunoSEQ multiplex PCR; TCRdb's copy keeps in-frame clones and lacks some. V and J calls plus clone size are reproduced from that table; the DNA served to infer D and trimming. The sample has about 39,000 clones; 91% are singletons. The V call is TRBV30, the J call TRBJ2-3; TRBD1 is a possible D gene (6 bases). The receptor comes from a man aged 45-65 years with active COVID-19. Sequenced material: peripheral blood. The DNA for the CDR3 is TGTGCCTGGAGTCCAACAGGGGATACGCAGTATTTT. This translates into CAWSPTGDTQYF.